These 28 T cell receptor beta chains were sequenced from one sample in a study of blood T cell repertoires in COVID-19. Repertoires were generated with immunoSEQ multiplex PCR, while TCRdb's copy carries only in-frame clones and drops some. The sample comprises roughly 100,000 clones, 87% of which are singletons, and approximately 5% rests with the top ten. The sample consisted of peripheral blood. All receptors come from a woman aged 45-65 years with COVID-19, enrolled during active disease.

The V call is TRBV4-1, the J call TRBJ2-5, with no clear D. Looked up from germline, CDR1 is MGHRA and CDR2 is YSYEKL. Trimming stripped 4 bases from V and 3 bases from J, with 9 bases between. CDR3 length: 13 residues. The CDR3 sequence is CASSPWRKETQYF. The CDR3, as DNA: TGCGCCAGCAGCCCATGGAGAAAAGAGACCCAGTACTTC.

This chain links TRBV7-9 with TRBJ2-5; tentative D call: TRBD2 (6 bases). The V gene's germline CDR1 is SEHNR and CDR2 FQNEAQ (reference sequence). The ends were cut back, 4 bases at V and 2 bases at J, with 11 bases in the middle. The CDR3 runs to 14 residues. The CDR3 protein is CASSSTGGQETQYF. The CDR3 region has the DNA TGTGCCAGCAGCTCCACCGGGGGTCAAGAGACCCAGTACTTC.

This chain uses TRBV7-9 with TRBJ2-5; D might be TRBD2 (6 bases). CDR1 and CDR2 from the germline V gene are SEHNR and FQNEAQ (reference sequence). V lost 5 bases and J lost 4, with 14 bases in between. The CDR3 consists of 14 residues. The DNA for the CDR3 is TGTGCCAGCAGCCCCGTTGGGGGGAGAGAGACCCAGTACTTC. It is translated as CASSPVGGRETQYF.

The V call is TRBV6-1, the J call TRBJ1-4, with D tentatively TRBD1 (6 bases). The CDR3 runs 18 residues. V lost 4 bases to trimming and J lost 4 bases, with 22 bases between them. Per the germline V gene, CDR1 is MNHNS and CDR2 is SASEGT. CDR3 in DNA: TGTGCCAGCAGTGCAAACAGGGACCTACGGAAGGGTAATGAAAAACTGTTTTTT. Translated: CASSANRDLRKGNEKLFF.

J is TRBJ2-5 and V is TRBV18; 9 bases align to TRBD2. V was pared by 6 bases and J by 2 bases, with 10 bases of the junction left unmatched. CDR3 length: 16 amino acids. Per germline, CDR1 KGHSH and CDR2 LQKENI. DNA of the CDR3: TGTGCCAGCTCCCCCGGACTAGCGAGTTTGCAAGAGACCCAGTACTTC. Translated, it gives CASSPGLASLQETQYF.

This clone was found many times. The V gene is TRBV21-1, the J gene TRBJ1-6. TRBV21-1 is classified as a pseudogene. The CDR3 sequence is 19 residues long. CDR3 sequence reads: CASSKVYSKRGGGNSPLHF. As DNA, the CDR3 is TGTGCCAGCAGCAAAGTGTACAGTAAGAGGGGAGGGGGTAATTCACCCCTCCACTTT.

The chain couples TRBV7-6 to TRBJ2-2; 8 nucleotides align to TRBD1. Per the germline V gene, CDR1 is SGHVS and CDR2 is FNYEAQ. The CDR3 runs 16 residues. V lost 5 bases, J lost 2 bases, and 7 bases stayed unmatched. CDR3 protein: CASSGRTGINTGELFF. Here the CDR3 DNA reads TGTGCCAGCAGCGGCAGGACAGGGATCAACACCGGGGAGCTGTTTTTT.

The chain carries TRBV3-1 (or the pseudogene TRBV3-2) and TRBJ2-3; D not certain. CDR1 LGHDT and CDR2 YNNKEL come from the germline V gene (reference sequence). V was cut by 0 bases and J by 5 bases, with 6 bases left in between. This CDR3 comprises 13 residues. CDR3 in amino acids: CASSQDVRDTQYF. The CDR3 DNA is TGTGCCAGCAGCCAAGATGTTAGAGATACGCAGTATTTT.

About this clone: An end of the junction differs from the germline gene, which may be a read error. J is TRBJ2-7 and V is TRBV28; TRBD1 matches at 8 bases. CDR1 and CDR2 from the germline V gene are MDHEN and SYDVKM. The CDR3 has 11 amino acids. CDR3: CASRGGQVRNF. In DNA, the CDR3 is TGTGCCAGCAGGGGGGGACAGGTCCGGAACTTC.

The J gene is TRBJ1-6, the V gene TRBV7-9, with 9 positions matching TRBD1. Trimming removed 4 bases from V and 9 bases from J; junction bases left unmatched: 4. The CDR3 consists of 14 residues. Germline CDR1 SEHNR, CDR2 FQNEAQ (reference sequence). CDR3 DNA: TGTGCCAGCAGCTCAGGGACAGGGAGTTCACCCCTCCACTTT. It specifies CASSSGTGSSPLHF.

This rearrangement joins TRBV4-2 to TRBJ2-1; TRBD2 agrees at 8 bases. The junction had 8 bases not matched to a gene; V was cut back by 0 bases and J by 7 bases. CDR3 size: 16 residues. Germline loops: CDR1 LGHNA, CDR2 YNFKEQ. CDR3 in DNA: TGTGCCAGCAGCCAAGAATCAACGGGGGGGCTTAATGAGCAGTTCTTC. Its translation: CASSQESTGGLNEQFF.

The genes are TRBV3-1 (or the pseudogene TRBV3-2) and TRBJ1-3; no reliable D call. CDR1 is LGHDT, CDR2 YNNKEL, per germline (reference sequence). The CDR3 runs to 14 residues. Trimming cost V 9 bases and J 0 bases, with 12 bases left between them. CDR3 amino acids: CARALDDSGNTIYF. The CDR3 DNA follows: TGTGCCAGGGCCCTTGATGACTCTGGAAACACCATATATTTT.

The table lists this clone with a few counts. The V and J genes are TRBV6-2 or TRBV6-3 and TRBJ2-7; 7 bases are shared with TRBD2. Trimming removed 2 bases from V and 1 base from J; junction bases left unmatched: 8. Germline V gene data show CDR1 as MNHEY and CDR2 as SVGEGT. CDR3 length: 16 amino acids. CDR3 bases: TGTGCCAGCAGTTACCCTCGGGCGGGGGTTTCCTACGAGCAGTACTTC. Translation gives CASSYPRAGVSYEQYF.

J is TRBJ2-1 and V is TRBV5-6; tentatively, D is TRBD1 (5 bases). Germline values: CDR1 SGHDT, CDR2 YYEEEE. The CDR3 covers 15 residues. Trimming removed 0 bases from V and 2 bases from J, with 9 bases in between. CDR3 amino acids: CASSLGSGPYNEQFF. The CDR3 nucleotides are TGTGCCAGCAGCTTGGGGTCAGGGCCCTACAATGAGCAGTTCTTC. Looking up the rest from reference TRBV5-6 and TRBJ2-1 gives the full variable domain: DAGVTQSPTHLIKTRGQQVTLRCSPKSGHDTVSWYQQALGQGPQFIFQYYEEEERQRGNFPDRFSGHQFPNYSSELNVNALLLGDSALYLCASSLGSGPYNEQFFGPGTRLTVL.

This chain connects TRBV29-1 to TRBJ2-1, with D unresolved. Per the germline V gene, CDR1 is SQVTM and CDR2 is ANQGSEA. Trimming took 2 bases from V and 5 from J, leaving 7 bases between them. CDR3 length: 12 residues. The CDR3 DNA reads TGCAGCGTTGAAACCTATGACAATGAGCAGTTCTTC. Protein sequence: CSVETYDNEQFF.

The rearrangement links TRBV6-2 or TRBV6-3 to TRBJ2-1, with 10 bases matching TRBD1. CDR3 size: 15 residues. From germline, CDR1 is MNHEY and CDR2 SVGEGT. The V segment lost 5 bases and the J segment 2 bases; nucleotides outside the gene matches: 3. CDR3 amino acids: CASSQTGGTYNEQFF. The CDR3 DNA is TGTGCCAGCAGTCAGACAGGGGGCACCTACAATGAGCAGTTCTTC.

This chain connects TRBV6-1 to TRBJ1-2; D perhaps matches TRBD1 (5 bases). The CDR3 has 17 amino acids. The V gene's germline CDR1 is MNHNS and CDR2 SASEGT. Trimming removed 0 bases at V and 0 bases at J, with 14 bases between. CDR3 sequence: CASSEAGEGLTNYGYTF. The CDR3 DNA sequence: TGTGCCAGCAGTGAAGCGGGGGAGGGCCTGACTAACTATGGCTACACCTTC.

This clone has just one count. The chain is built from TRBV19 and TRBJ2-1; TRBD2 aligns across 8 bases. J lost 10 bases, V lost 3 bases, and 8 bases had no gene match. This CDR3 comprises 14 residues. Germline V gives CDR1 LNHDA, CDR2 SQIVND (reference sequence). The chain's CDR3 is CASSMGSGIVEQFF. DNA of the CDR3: TGTGCCAGTAGTATGGGTAGCGGGATTGTCGAGCAGTTCTTC.

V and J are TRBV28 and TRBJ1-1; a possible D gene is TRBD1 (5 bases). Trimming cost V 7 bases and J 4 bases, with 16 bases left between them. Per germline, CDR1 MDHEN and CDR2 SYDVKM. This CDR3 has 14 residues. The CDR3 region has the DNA TGTGCCAGCAAGATAACGAAAGGGGCCACTGAAGCTTTCTTT. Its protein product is CASKITKGATEAFF. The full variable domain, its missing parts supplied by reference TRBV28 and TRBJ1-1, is DVKVTQSSRYLVKRTGEKVFLECVQDMDHENMFWYRQDPGLGLRLIYFSYDVKMKEKGDIPEGYSVSREKKERFSLILESASTNQTSMYLCASKITKGATEAFFGQGTRLTVV.

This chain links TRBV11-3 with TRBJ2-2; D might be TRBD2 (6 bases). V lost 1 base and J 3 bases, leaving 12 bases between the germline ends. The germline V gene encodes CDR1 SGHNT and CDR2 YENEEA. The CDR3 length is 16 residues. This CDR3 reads CASSLGGVRDTGELFF. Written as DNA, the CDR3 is TGTGCCAGCAGCTTAGGCGGGGTCAGGGACACCGGGGAGCTGTTTTTT.

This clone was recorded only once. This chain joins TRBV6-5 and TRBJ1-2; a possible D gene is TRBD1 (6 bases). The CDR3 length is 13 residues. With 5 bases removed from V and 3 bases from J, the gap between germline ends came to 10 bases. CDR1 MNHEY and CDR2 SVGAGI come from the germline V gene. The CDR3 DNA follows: TGTGCCAGCAGTCCCCGGACAGACTATGGCTACACCTTC. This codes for CASSPRTDYGYTF.

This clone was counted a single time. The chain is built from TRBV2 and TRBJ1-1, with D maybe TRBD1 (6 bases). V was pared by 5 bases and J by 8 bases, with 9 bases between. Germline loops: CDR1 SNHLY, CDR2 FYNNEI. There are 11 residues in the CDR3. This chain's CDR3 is CASSYRAEAFF. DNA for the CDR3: TGTGCCAGCAGTTACAGGGCAGAAGCTTTCTTT.

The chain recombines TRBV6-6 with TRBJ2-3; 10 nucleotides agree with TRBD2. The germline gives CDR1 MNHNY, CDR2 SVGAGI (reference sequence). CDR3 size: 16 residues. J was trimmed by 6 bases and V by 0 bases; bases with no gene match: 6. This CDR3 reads CASSYSLAGVSDTQYF. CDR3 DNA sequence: TGTGCCAGCAGTTACTCGCTAGCGGGGGTATCGGATACGCAGTATTTT.

The CDR3 coding sequence is TGTGCCGTTGAAGGGGGCATCAACTATGGCTACACCTTC. Its protein product is CAVEGGINYGYTF. The chain is built from TRBV10-3 and TRBJ1-2; TRBD1 aligns across 7 bases. J lost 2 bases, V lost 11 bases, and 8 bases had no gene match. The CDR3 spans 13 residues. Germline loops: CDR1 ENHRY, CDR2 SYGVKD.

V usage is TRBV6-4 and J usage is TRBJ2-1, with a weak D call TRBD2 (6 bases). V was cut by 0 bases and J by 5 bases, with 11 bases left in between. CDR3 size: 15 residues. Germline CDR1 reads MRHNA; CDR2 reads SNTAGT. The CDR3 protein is CASSDSAGSNNEQFF. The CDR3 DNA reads TGTGCCAGCAGTGACTCGGCGGGGTCAAACAATGAGCAGTTCTTC.

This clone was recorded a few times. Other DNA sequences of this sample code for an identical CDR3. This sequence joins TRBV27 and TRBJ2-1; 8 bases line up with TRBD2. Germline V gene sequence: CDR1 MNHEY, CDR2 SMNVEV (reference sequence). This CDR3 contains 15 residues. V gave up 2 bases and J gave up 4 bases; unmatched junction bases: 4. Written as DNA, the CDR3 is TGTGCCAGCAGTTTAGCGGGGGGCACATACAATGAGCAGTTCTTC. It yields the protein CASSLAGGTYNEQFF.

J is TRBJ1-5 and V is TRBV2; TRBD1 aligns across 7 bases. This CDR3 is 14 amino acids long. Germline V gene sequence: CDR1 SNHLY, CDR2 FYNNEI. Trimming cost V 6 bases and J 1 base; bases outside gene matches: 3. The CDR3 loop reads CASRGTASNQPQHF. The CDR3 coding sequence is TGTGCCAGCAGGGGGACAGCCAGCAATCAGCCCCAGCATTTT.

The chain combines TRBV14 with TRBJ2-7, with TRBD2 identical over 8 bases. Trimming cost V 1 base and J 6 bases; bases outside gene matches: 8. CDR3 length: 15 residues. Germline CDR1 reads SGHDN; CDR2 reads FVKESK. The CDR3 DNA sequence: TGTGCCAGCAGCCAAGTGGGCGGGGGGCCAGGCGAGCAGTACTTC. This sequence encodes CASSQVGGGPGEQYF.